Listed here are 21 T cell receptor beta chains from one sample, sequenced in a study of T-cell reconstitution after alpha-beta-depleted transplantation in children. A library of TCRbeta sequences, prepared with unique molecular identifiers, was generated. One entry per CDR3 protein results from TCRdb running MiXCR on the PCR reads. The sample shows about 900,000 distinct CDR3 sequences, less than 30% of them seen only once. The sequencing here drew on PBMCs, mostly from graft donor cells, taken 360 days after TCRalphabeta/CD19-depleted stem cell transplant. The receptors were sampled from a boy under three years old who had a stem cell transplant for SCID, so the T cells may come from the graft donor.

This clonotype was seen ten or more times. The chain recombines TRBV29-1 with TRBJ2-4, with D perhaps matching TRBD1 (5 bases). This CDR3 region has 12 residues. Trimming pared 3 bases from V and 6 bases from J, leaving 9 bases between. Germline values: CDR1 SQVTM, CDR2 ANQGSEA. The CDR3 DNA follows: TGCAGCGTTGAGGGGCTTGGAAACATTCAGTACTTC. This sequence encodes CSVEGLGNIQYF.

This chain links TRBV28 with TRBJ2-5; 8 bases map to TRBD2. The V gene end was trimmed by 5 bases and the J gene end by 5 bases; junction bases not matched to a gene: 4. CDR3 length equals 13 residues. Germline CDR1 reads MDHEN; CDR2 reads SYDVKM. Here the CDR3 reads CASSPGGVETQYF. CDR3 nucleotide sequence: TGTGCCAGCAGTCCGGGAGGGGTGGAGACCCAGTACTTC.

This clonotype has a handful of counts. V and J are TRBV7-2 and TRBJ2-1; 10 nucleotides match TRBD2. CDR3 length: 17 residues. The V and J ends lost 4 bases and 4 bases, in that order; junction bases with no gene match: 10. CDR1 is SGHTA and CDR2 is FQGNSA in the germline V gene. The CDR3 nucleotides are TGTGCCAGCAGCTCCCGAAGCGGGGGGGGCCTGTACAATGAGCAGTTCTTC. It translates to CASSSRSGGGLYNEQFF.

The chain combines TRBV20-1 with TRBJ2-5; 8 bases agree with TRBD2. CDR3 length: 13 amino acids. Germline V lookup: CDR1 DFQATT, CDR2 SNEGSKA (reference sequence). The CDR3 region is CRAYGGVQETQYF. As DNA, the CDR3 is TGCAGGGCATACGGGGGGGTCCAAGAGACCCAGTACTTC.

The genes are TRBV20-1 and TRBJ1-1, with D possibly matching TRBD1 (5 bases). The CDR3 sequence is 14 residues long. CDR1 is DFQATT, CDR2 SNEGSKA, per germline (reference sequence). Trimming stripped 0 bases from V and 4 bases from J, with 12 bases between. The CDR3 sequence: CSAREGTAGTEAFF. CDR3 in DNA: TGCAGTGCTAGAGAGGGGACGGCGGGCACTGAAGCTTTCTTT.

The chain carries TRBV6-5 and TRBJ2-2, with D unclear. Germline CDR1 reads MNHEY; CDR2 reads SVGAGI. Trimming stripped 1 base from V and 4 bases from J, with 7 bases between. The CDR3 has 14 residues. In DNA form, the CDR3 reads TGTGCCAGCAGTTACTGGCGTCCCACCGGGGAGCTGTTTTTT. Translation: CASSYWRPTGELFF.

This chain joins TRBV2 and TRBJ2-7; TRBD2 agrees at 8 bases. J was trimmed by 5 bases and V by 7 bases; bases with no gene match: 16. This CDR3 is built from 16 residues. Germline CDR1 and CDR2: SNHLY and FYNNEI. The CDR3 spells CASTQIPGGQVNEQYF. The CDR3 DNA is TGTGCCAGCACCCAGATCCCGGGGGGGCAAGTCAACGAGCAGTACTTC.

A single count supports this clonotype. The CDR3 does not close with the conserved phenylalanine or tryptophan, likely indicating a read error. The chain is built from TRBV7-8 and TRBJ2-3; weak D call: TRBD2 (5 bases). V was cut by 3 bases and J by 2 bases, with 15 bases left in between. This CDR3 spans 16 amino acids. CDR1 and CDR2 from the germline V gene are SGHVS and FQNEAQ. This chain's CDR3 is CASSFEGTSFTDTQYC. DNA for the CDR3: TGTGCCAGCAGCTTCGAGGGAACTTCCTTCACAGATACGCAGTATTGT.

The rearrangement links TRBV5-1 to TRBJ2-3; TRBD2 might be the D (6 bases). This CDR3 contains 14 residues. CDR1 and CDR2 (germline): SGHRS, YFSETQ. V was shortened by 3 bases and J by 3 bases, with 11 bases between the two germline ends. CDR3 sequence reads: CASSSGGWTDTQYF. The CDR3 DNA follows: TGCGCCAGCAGCTCTGGGGGGTGGACAGATACGCAGTATTTT.

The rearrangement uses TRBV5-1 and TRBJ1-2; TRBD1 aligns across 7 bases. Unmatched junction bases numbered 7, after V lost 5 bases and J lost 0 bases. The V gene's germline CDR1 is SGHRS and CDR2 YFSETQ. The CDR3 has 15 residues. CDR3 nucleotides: TGCGCCAGCAGTCGACCGGGACAGACTAACTATGGCTACACCTTC. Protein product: CASSRPGQTNYGYTF.

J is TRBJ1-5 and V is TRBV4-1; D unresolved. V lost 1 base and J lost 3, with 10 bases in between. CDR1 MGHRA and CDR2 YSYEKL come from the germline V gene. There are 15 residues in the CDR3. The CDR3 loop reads CASSQGHGNNQPQHF. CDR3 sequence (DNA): TGCGCCAGCAGCCAAGGACACGGCAACAATCAGCCCCAGCATTTT.

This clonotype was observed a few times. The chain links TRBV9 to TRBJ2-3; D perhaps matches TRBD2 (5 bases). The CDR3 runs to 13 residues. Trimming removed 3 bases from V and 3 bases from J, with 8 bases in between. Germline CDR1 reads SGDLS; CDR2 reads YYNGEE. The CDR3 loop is CASSAPGTDTQYF. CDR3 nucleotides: TGTGCCAGCAGCGCCCCGGGGACAGATACGCAGTATTTT.

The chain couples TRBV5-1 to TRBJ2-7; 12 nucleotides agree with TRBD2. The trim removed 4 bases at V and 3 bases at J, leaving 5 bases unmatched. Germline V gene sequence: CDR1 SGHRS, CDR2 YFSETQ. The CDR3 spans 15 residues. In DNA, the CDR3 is TGCGCCAGCAGCCGGACTAGCGGGGCTGTCTACGAGCAGTACTTC. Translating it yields CASSRTSGAVYEQYF.

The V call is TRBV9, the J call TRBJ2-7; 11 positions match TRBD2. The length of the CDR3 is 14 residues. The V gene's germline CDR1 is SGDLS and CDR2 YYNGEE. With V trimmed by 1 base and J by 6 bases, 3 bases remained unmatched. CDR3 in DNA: TGTGCCAGCAGCGTACTAGCGGGGGGATCCGAGCAGTACTTC. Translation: CASSVLAGGSEQYF. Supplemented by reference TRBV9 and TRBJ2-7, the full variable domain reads DSGVTQTPKHLITATGQRVTLRCSPRSGDLSVYWYQQSLDQGLQFLIQYYNGEERAKGNILERFSAQQFPDLHSELNLSSLELGDSALYFCASSVLAGGSEQYFGPGTRLTVT.

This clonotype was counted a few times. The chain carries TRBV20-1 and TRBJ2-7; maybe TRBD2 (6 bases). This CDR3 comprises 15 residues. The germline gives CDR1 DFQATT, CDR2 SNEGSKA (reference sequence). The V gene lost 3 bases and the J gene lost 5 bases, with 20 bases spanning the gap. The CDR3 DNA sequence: TGCAGTGCTAGTCCCCTAAGACTAGTTACCAACGAGCAGTACTTC. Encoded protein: CSASPLRLVTNEQYF.

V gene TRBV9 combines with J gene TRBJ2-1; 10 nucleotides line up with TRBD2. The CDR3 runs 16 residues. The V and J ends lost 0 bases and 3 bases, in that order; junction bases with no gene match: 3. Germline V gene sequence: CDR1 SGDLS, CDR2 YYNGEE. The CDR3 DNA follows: TGTGCCAGCAGCGTAGATAGCGGGGGGTACTACAATGAGCAGTTCTTC. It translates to CASSVDSGGYYNEQFF. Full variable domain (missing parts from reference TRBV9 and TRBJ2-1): DSGVTQTPKHLITATGQRVTLRCSPRSGDLSVYWYQQSLDQGLQFLIQYYNGEERAKGNILERFSAQQFPDLHSELNLSSLELGDSALYFCASSVDSGGYYNEQFFGPGTRLTVL.

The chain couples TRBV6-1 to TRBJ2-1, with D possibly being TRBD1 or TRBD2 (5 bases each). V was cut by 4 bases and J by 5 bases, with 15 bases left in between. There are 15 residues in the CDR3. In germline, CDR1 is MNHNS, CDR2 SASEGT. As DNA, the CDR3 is TGTGCCAGCAGTGCCCCCCCGGGACCCAACAATGAGCAGTTCTTC. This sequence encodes CASSAPPGPNNEQFF.

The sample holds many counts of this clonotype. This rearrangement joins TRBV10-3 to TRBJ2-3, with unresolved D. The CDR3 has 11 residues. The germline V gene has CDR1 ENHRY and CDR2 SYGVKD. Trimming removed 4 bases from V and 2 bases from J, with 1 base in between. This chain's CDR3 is CAISATDTQYF. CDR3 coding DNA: TGTGCCATCAGTGCCACAGATACGCAGTATTTT.

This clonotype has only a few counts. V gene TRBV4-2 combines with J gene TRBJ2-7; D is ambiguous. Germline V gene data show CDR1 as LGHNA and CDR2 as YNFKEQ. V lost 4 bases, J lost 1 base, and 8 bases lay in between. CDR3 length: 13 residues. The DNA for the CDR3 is TGTGCCAGCAGCCCCGACCCATCCTACGAGCAGTACTTC. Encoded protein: CASSPDPSYEQYF.

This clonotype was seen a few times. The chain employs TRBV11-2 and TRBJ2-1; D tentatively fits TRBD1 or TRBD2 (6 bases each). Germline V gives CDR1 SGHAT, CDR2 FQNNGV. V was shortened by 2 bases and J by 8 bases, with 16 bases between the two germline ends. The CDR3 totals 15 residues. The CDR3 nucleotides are TGTGCCAGCAGCTTACGGAACGCAGGGGACTATGAGCAGTTCTTC. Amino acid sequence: CASSLRNAGDYEQFF.

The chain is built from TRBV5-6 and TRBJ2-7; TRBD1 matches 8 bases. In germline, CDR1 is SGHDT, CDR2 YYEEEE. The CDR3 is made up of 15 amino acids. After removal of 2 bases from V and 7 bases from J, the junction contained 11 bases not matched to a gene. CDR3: CASSLPGTGFLEQYF. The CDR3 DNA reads TGTGCCAGCAGCTTACCAGGGACAGGCTTCCTTGAGCAGTACTTC. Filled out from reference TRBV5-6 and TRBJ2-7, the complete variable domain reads DAGVTQSPTHLIKTRGQQVTLRCSPKSGHDTVSWYQQALGQGPQFIFQYYEEEERQRGNFPDRFSGHQFPNYSSELNVNALLLGDSALYLCASSLPGTGFLEQYFGPGTRLTVT.